The 21 T cell receptor beta chains below all came from one sample that was sequenced in a study of T cell repertoires in cytomegalovirus infection. TCRdb independently ran MiXCR on the reads; one entry per CDR3 protein. The repertoire consists of 490,000 or so distinct CDR3 sequences, with approximately 10% occurring once and the leading ten covering about 9.4%. The sequencing input was PBMCs. Source of these receptors: a human donor in good health (CMV status not recorded). Some clones in this sample may be carry-over from other donors' samples.

This clonotype has ten or more counts. The V and J genes are TRBV29-1 and TRBJ1-1; TRBD1 is a possible D gene (6 bases). Germline V gene sequence: CDR1 SQVTM, CDR2 ANQGSEA. The CDR3 totals 13 residues. V was clipped by 7 bases and J by 0 bases, with 12 bases between them. The CDR3, as DNA: TGCAGCGCCGACAGGAATATGAACACTGAAGCTTTCTTT. Translating it yields CSADRNMNTEAFF.

This clonotype was seen more than once but under ten times. The gene calls are TRBV2 and TRBJ2-5; possibly TRBD1 for D (5 bases). The V gene lost 6 bases and the J gene lost 4 bases, with 12 bases spanning the gap. The CDR3 spans 13 residues. Germline assignment: CDR1 SNHLY and CDR2 FYNNEI. The CDR3 nucleotides read TGTGCCAGCAGAAAAACAAGGGGAGAGACCCAGTACTTC. It encodes CASRKTRGETQYF.

This clonotype was seen only a few times. The CDR3 is CASSQAGTRVYGYTF. CDR3 DNA: TGTGCCAGCAGCCAAGCCGGGACAAGGGTCTATGGCTACACCTTC. V is TRBV3-1 and J is TRBJ1-2, with TRBD1 as a possible D gene (6 bases). V was pared by 1 base and J by 4 bases, with 13 bases between. Germline V gene sequence: CDR1 LGHDT, CDR2 YNNKEL (reference sequence). CDR3 length equals 15 residues. The entire variable domain, with the rest obtained from reference TRBV3-1 and TRBJ1-2, is as follows: DTAVSQTPKYLVTQMGNDKSIKCEQNLGHDTMYWYKQDSKKFLKIMFSYNNKELIINETVPNRFSPKSPDKAHLNLHINSLELGDSAVYFCASSQAGTRVYGYTFGSGTRLTVV.

The CDR3, as DNA: TGTGCCAGCAGTACCCGGATCGGAGGCGGCACAGATACGCAGTATTTT. Protein: CASSTRIGGGTDTQYF. This rearrangement joins TRBV27 to TRBJ2-3; D perhaps matches TRBD2 (5 bases). The CDR3 length is 16 residues. The V gene's germline CDR1 is MNHEY and CDR2 SMNVEV (reference sequence). Trimming took off 5 bases at V and 1 base at J, with 16 bases between the two ends.

This clonotype was counted a few times. V is TRBV5-6 and J is TRBJ2-7; D ambiguous. CDR3 length: 14 amino acids. The V end lost 0 bases, the J end lost 6 bases, and 13 bases lay between the germline ends. From germline, CDR1 is SGHDT and CDR2 YYEEEE. The CDR3 loop is CASSLGVQAAEQYF. CDR3 sequence (DNA): TGTGCCAGCAGCTTGGGGGTCCAGGCGGCCGAGCAGTACTTC.

This clonotype came up many times. The J gene is TRBJ2-1, the V gene TRBV27, with D unresolved. The CDR3 sequence is 11 residues long. V shed 10 bases and J shed 9 bases, with 13 bases lying between them. Per the germline V gene, CDR1 is MNHEY and CDR2 is SMNVEV (reference sequence). CDR3 protein: CATEGPTEQFF. In DNA form, the CDR3 reads TGTGCCACAGAAGGGCCCACTGAGCAGTTCTTC.

This CDR3 is CATSGYRGQNEQFF. CDR3 nucleotide sequence: TGTGCCACCAGCGGTTACAGGGGGCAAAATGAGCAGTTCTTC. The chain employs TRBV15 and TRBJ2-1; 9 bases match TRBD1. The CDR3 spans 14 residues. J lost 7 bases, V lost 5 bases, and 6 bases had no gene match. CDR1 and CDR2 from the germline V gene are LNHNV and YYDKDF (reference sequence).

This clonotype was found many times. The rearrangement links TRBV19 to TRBJ2-3; D ambiguous. Germline V gene lookup returns CDR1 LNHDA and CDR2 SQIVND (reference sequence). The CDR3 has 15 residues. With 3 bases removed from V and 1 base from J, the gap between germline ends came to 11 bases. In nucleotides, the CDR3 is TGTGCCAGTAGTATCCACTGGAAGGGCACAGATACGCAGTATTTT. This translates into CASSIHWKGTDTQYF.

This chain joins TRBV6-5 and TRBJ2-1; 14 bases fit TRBD2. Unmatched junction bases numbered 4, after V lost 6 bases and J lost 0 bases. This CDR3 is built from 17 residues. Germline V CDR1 and CDR2: MNHEY, SVGAGI. The CDR3 spells CASSGTSGGRSYNEQFF. CDR3 sequence (DNA): TGTGCCAGCAGCGGGACTAGCGGGGGCCGCTCCTACAATGAGCAGTTCTTC.

A note on this clonotype: This may be a read error, as it is one base from a much larger clone. The CDR3 loop reads CASSSGDPGRVGFF. The DNA of the CDR3 is TGTGCCAGCAGCTCGGGGGACCCCGGGCGGGTTGGGTTCTTC. The chain uses TRBV5-6 and TRBJ2-1; D might be TRBD2 (6 bases). The ends were cut back, 3 bases at V and 15 bases at J, with 22 bases in the middle. The CDR3 is made up of 14 amino acids. CDR1 is SGHDT, CDR2 YYEEEE, per germline.

The chain recombines TRBV5-6 with TRBJ2-7; no clear D. Trimming removed 4 bases from V and 5 bases from J, with 10 bases in between. The CDR3 loop spans 12 amino acids. In germline, CDR1 is SGHDT, CDR2 YYEEEE. The CDR3 region has the DNA TGTGCCAGCAGCCTGCCGAACCACGAGCAGTACTTC. Protein sequence: CASSLPNHEQYF. The full variable domain, in which reference TRBV5-6 and TRBJ2-7 provide the parts outside the CDR3, is DAGVTQSPTHLIKTRGQQVTLRCSPKSGHDTVSWYQQALGQGPQFIFQYYEEEERQRGNFPDRFSGHQFPNYSSELNVNALLLGDSALYLCASSLPNHEQYFGPGTRLTVT.

In its sample, this clonotype was seen many times. V gene TRBV19 combines with J gene TRBJ2-3; 9 nucleotides match TRBD2. Trimming took 0 bases from V and 3 from J; bases not matched to a gene: 1. This CDR3 is built from 15 residues. Germline V gene lookup returns CDR1 LNHDA and CDR2 SQIVND (reference sequence). The CDR3 DNA follows: TGTGCCAGTAGTATAGAAACTAGCGGGACAGATACGCAGTATTTT. Residues: CASSIETSGTDTQYF.

There are many counts of this clonotype. Its ends do not fully match the called genes, so a read error is possible. In DNA form, the CDR3 reads TGTGCCAGCAGTATAGCTAGCGGGAGGGTGGATGAGCAGTTCTTC. It yields the protein CASSIASGRVDEQFF. This chain connects TRBV19 to TRBJ2-1, with 12 nucleotides matching TRBD2. Germline V CDR1 and CDR2: LNHDA, SQIVND (reference sequence). This CDR3 has 15 residues.

This clonotype was counted a few times. V and J are TRBV28 and TRBJ2-4; no clear D. V shed 2 bases and J shed 6 bases, with 11 bases lying between them. Germline V gene data show CDR1 as MDHEN and CDR2 as SYDVKM. The length of the CDR3 is 14 residues. DNA for the CDR3: TGTGCCAGCAGTTTAGAAACCGGGTTAAACATTCAGTACTTC. It translates to CASSLETGLNIQYF.

This clonotype has a count of ten or more. The chain couples TRBV7-3 to TRBJ2-1; no firm D call. Germline CDR1 reads SGHTA; CDR2 reads FQGTGA. V lost 2 bases and J 9 bases, leaving 11 bases between the germline ends. The CDR3 loop spans 13 amino acids. CDR3 sequence: CASSLSTATEQFF. The CDR3 nucleotides are TGTGCCAGCAGCTTATCTACCGCAACTGAGCAGTTCTTC.

This clonotype was picked up a small number of times. The chain joins TRBV6-1 to TRBJ2-2, with 8 bases identical to TRBD1. This CDR3 spans 14 amino acids. Germline CDR1 and CDR2: MNHNS and SASEGT. Unmatched junction bases numbered 5, after V lost 10 bases and J lost 1 base. The CDR3 sequence is CANRDRLNTGELFF. CDR3 coding DNA: TGTGCCAACCGGGACAGGCTGAACACCGGGGAGCTGTTTTTT.

This clonotype was picked up many times. V usage is TRBV12-5 and J usage is TRBJ1-1, with TRBD1 matching over 8 bases. Germline V gene sequence: CDR1 LGHNT, CDR2 FRNRAP. CDR3 length: 16 residues. The ends lost 0 bases at V and 4 bases at J; junction bases unmatched: 7. The CDR3 loop is CASGLVVTGAGTEAFF. DNA for the CDR3: TGTGCTAGTGGTTTGGTAGTGACAGGGGCGGGCACTGAAGCTTTCTTT.

This clonotype was counted a few times. This chain joins TRBV6-5 and TRBJ1-4; D unresolved. Trimming removed 11 bases from V and 0 bases from J, with 10 bases in between. Per germline, CDR1 MNHEY and CDR2 SVGAGI. This CDR3 contains 13 residues. DNA of the CDR3: TGTGCCGACGGGCAGGCAACTAATGAAAAACTGTTTTTT. This encodes CADGQATNEKLFF.

V usage is TRBV4-2 and J usage is TRBJ2-4, with 14 bases matching TRBD2. Germline CDR1 LGHNA, CDR2 YNFKEQ. V trimming: 3 bases; J trimming: 1 base; junction bases outside the gene matches: 2. This CDR3 spans 17 amino acids. In nucleotides, the CDR3 is TGTGCCAGCAGCCAGGGGACTAGCGGGAGTGCCAAAAACATTCAGTACTTC. Amino acids: CASSQGTSGSAKNIQYF.

This clonotype was seen repeatedly, ten times or more. The chain uses TRBV27 and TRBJ1-6; D is ambiguous. The germline V gene encodes CDR1 MNHEY and CDR2 SMNVEV (reference sequence). Trimming took off 10 bases at V and 8 bases at J, with 15 bases between the two ends. This CDR3 region has 13 residues. DNA of the CDR3: TGTGCCACTAAGGACGGGATAGATTCACCCCTCCACTTT. The encoded protein is CATKDGIDSPLHF.

This clonotype was counted between two and nine times. V usage is TRBV6-6 and J usage is TRBJ1-5, with D uncertain. Looked up from germline, CDR1 is MNHNY and CDR2 is SVGAGI (reference sequence). This CDR3 contains 14 residues. V was shortened by 2 bases and J by 3 bases, with 8 bases between the two germline ends. The CDR3 nucleotides are TGTGCCAGCAGTTACGAAGGAAACAATCAGCCCCAGCATTTT. Its translation is CASSYEGNNQPQHF.